Following are 28 T cell receptor beta chains from one sample sequenced in a study of T cells after posttransplantation cyclophosphamide (dated by TCRdb to about 2016). The label giving this sample's treatment or condition can be read as: high-dose cyclophosphamide on days +3 and +4 as single-agent GVHD prophylaxis. Busulfan and fludarabine conditioning, a related or unrelated marrow graft, and cyclophosphamide on days +3 and +4 were given to PTCy patients. Library generation was performed with the immunoSEQ multiplex PCR assay. What TCRdb holds here is the immuneACCESS table cut down to in-frame rearrangements. Part of the clones is not present; checked against another copy, under half of the missing clones reflect an unresolved V gene, and the others are unexplained. The sample table lists about 6,800 clones, approximately 92% of them with a count of one. The ten most abundant clones make up less than 5% of the sample.

Material: CD8+ T cells sorted from blood, obtained after allogeneic stem cell transplant with posttransplant cyclophosphamide. The source is a male patient aged 60-69 years who received an allogeneic stem cell transplant from a related donor and was CMV-positive. After a transplant, certain T cells may trace back to the graft donor.

The gene calls are TRBV4-2 and TRBJ2-1, with 12 bases fitting TRBD2. The CDR3 is 18 amino acids. V was clipped by 0 bases and J by 4 bases; unmatched bases: 7. Germline V gives CDR1 LGHNA, CDR2 YNFKEQ. Here the CDR3 reads CASSQDLPLAGGYNEQFF. CDR3 in DNA: TGTGCCAGCAGCCAAGATCTTCCGCTAGCGGGGGGGTACAATGAGCAGTTCTTC.

The rearrangement links TRBV6-5 to TRBJ2-1, with 10 positions matching TRBD2. Per the germline V gene, CDR1 is MNHEY and CDR2 is SVGAGI. CDR3 length equals 15 residues. V lost 5 bases to trimming and J lost 6 bases; unmatched junction nucleotides: 7. The CDR3, as DNA: TGTGCCAGCAGTAAACTAGCGGGGACCTCCAATGAGCAGTTCTTC. It is translated as CASSKLAGTSNEQFF.

This clone turned up a few times. This chain connects TRBV7-3 to TRBJ2-7; D is possibly TRBD2 (6 bases). The CDR3 is made up of 17 amino acids. Looked up from germline, CDR1 is SGHTA and CDR2 is FQGTGA. The V end was cut by 5 bases, the J end by 4 bases, with 24 bases between. CDR3 DNA sequence: TGTGCCAGCAGCCCCGGCGGAGTGTGGGAGGAGAGATACGAGCAGTACTTC. Translated, it gives CASSPGGVWEERYEQYF.

This sequence joins TRBV19 and TRBJ2-7, with 8 bases fitting TRBD2. CDR1 and CDR2 from the germline V gene are LNHDA and SQIVND (reference sequence). V lost 1 base, J lost 3 bases, and 2 bases stayed unmatched. CDR3 length: 14 amino acids. CDR3 loop: CASSIALADYEQYF. CDR3 nucleotide sequence: TGTGCCAGTAGTATAGCACTAGCGGACTACGAGCAGTACTTC.

The genes are TRBV19 and TRBJ2-7, with 7 bases lining up with TRBD2. This CDR3 has 14 amino acids. Germline trimming cut 6 bases from V and 0 bases from J; bases unmatched to any gene: 5. Per germline, CDR1 LNHDA and CDR2 SQIVND (reference sequence). CDR3 sequence (DNA): TGTGCCAGTAGCAGGGACTACTTCTCCTACGAGCAGTACTTC. Translation: CASSRDYFSYEQYF.

The CDR3 coding sequence is TGTGCCAGCAGCGACACCGGGACAGGGAGGTCTGGCTACACCTTC. Its translation: CASSDTGTGRSGYTF. The chain joins TRBV9 to TRBJ1-2; TRBD1 matches 9 bases. V shed 3 bases and J 7 bases; nucleotides not matched to a gene: 10. The germline gives CDR1 SGDLS, CDR2 YYNGEE. The CDR3 runs to 15 residues. Full variable domain (rest looked up from reference TRBV9 and TRBJ1-2): DSGVTQTPKHLITATGQRVTLRCSPRSGDLSVYWYQQSLDQGLQFLIQYYNGEERAKGNILERFSAQQFPDLHSELNLSSLELGDSALYFCASSDTGTGRSGYTFGSGTRLTVV.

The chain is built from TRBV5-7 and TRBJ1-2; D is ambiguous. TRBV5-7 qualifies as an ORF whose function is uncertain. V lost 4 bases, J lost 4 bases, and 17 bases lay in between. This CDR3 has 15 amino acids. The CDR3 loop is CASSRDEEPLYGYTF. Written as DNA, the CDR3 is TGTGCCAGCAGCCGAGACGAGGAGCCTCTCTATGGCTACACCTTC.

This rearrangement joins TRBV6-5 to TRBJ2-3; perhaps TRBD2 as D (5 bases). V was shortened by 4 bases and J by 5 bases, with 13 bases between the two germline ends. In germline, CDR1 is MNHEY, CDR2 SVGAGI. The CDR3 runs to 14 residues. CDR3 coding DNA: TGTGCCAGCAGTTCGGGATACGGTAGAGATACGCAGTATTTT. Its translation: CASSSGYGRDTQYF.

This sequence joins TRBV12-5 and TRBJ1-5; TRBD1 matches 9 bases. The trim removed 7 bases at V and 2 bases at J, leaving 6 bases unmatched. Germline CDR1 reads LGHNT; CDR2 reads FRNRAP. The CDR3 extends over 15 amino acids. CDR3 sequence (DNA): TGTGCTAGTGCTATGGACAGGGGACGCAATCAGCCCCAGCATTTT. Encoded protein: CASAMDRGRNQPQHF.

The chain has TRBV5-5 and TRBJ2-7; D might be TRBD1 (6 bases). V was clipped by 4 bases and J by 2 bases, with 13 bases between them. Germline V CDR1 and CDR2: SGHKS, YYEKEE (reference sequence). The CDR3 is 14 amino acids. The CDR3 reads CASSHIQGTYEQYF. The CDR3, as DNA: TGTGCCAGCAGCCACATCCAGGGGACCTACGAGCAGTACTTC. The variable domain in full, completed from reference TRBV5-5 and TRBJ2-7, reads DAGVTQSPTHLIKTRGQQVTLRCSPISGHKSVSWYQQVLGQGPQFIFQYYEKEERGRGNFPDRFSARQFPNYSSELNVNALLLGDSALYLCASSHIQGTYEQYFGPGTRLTVT.

This clone was detected once. This chain joins TRBV2 and TRBJ2-3, with D perhaps TRBD2 (7 bases). Germline CDR1 reads SNHLY; CDR2 reads FYNNEI. The CDR3 sequence is 15 residues long. Trimming shortened V by 0 bases and J by 5 bases, and 12 bases separated the two germline ends. CDR3 protein: CASSEAGGLIDTQYF. CDR3 coding DNA: TGTGCCAGCAGTGAAGCGGGGGGGCTGATAGATACGCAGTATTTT.

The chain combines TRBV28 with TRBJ1-3; D is possibly TRBD1 (5 bases). Looked up from germline, CDR1 is MDHEN and CDR2 is SYDVKM. Trimming took 9 bases from V and 2 from J, leaving 11 bases between them. This CDR3 has 13 amino acids. The CDR3 loop reads CASLQGTGNTIYF. CDR3 in DNA: TGTGCCAGTCTTCAGGGTACTGGAAACACCATATATTTT.

The chain combines TRBV10-3 with TRBJ1-3, with no clear D. CDR3 length: 16 residues. Trimming removed 3 bases at V and 0 bases at J, with 12 bases between. The germline V gene encodes CDR1 ENHRY and CDR2 SYGVKD. CDR3 amino acids: CAISDGGGSSGNTIYF. DNA of the CDR3: TGTGCCATCAGTGACGGAGGAGGTTCCTCTGGAAACACCATATATTTT.

The chain carries TRBV4-3 and TRBJ1-4; the D gene is possibly TRBD1 (5 bases). V was clipped by 4 bases and J by 6 bases, with 15 bases between them. Germline values: CDR1 LGHNA, CDR2 YSLEER. The CDR3 has 15 residues. Here the CDR3 reads CASSPGLGGDEKLFF. CDR3 nucleotides: TGCGCCAGCAGCCCAGGTCTAGGAGGGGATGAAAAACTGTTTTTT.

The chain carries TRBV2 and TRBJ2-1, with 14 bases matching TRBD2. The ends lost 7 bases at V and 5 bases at J; junction bases unmatched: 10. From germline, CDR1 is SNHLY and CDR2 FYNNEI. The CDR3 runs to 17 residues. CDR3: CASNGLAGGAFNNEQFF. The CDR3 coding sequence is TGTGCCAGCAACGGACTAGCGGGGGGCGCGTTTAACAATGAGCAGTTCTTC.

The chain carries TRBV7-8 and TRBJ2-2; 7 bases line up with TRBD2. V was clipped by 5 bases and J by 3 bases; unmatched bases: 18. The V gene's germline CDR1 is SGHVS and CDR2 FQNEAQ. The length of the CDR3 is 19 residues. In DNA, the CDR3 is TGTGCCAGCAGCCTTCCTGGCTGGGCCGGGGGGACTGACACCGGGGAGCTGTTTTTT. As protein: CASSLPGWAGGTDTGELFF. Full variable domain (remainder filled in from reference TRBV7-8 and TRBJ2-2): GAGVSQSPRYKVAKRGQDVALRCDPISGHVSLFWYQQALGQGPEFLTYFQNEAQLDKSGLPSDRFFAERPEGSVSTLKIQRTQQEDSAVYLCASSLPGWAGGTDTGELFFGEGSRLTVL.

The gene calls are TRBV27 and TRBJ1-2; a possible D gene is TRBD1 (5 bases). The V and J ends lost 6 bases and 6 bases respectively, with 14 bases between them. This CDR3 has 13 residues. Germline CDR1 is MNHEY and CDR2 is SMNVEV (reference sequence). This CDR3 is CASRLQESNGYTF. The DNA for the CDR3 is TGTGCCAGCAGATTACAGGAATCCAATGGCTACACCTTC.

The chain joins TRBV25-1 to TRBJ2-7; 11 bases are shared with TRBD1. This CDR3 region has 16 residues. Per germline, CDR1 MGHDK and CDR2 SYGVNS. The V and J ends lost 5 bases and 0 bases, in that order; junction bases with no gene match: 6. In DNA form, the CDR3 reads TGTGCCAGCAGTTTACAGGGGACAGGGGGCTCCTACGAGCAGTACTTC. The encoded protein is CASSLQGTGGSYEQYF.

V gene TRBV27 combines with J gene TRBJ2-3; TRBD2 matches at 10 bases. Trimming cost V 3 bases and J 5 bases; bases outside gene matches: 8. Germline assignment: CDR1 MNHEY and CDR2 SMNVEV (reference sequence). This CDR3 is 16 amino acids long. The CDR3 nucleotides are TGTGCCAGCAGTTTTTATCCTAGCGGGGGAATAGATACGCAGTATTTT. Translation: CASSFYPSGGIDTQYF.

This rearrangement joins TRBV6-5 to TRBJ1-2, with TRBD1 as a possible D gene (6 bases). V dropped 2 bases and J dropped 4 bases, with 11 bases sitting between them. The CDR3 loop spans 14 amino acids. Germline V gene data show CDR1 as MNHEY and CDR2 as SVGAGI. CDR3 DNA: TGTGCCAGCAGTTACGTCCGGGACACCTATGGCTACACCTTC. It codes for CASSYVRDTYGYTF.

This clone was recorded once. The CDR3 here is CASSTGGGPTNEKLFF. The DNA of the CDR3 is TGTGCCAGTAGTACAGGGGGCGGACCGACTAATGAAAAACTGTTTTTT. This chain joins TRBV19 and TRBJ1-4; 8 bases are a match to TRBD1. The length of the CDR3 is 16 residues. Germline V gives CDR1 LNHDA, CDR2 SQIVND (reference sequence). The junction had 6 bases not matched to a gene; V was cut back by 4 bases and J by 2 bases.

The chain employs TRBV5-1 and TRBJ1-4, with D possibly being TRBD1 (5 bases). CDR1 and CDR2 from the germline V gene are SGHRS and YFSETQ. The CDR3 is made up of 18 amino acids. V gave up 0 bases and J gave up 8 bases, with 23 bases separating them. The CDR3 loop is CASSLGSLMDTWHEKLFF. CDR3 sequence (DNA): TGCGCCAGCAGCTTGGGAAGCCTGATGGACACCTGGCACGAAAAACTGTTTTTT.

CDR3 sequence (DNA): TGTGCCAGCAGTGAGCGGGCAGGTCAAGAGACCCAGTACTTC. It encodes CASSERAGQETQYF. J is TRBJ2-5 and V is TRBV25-1, with D possibly being TRBD2 (5 bases). The V gene's germline CDR1 is MGHDK and CDR2 SYGVNS. V was clipped by 3 bases and J by 2 bases, with 10 bases between them. The CDR3 is made up of 14 amino acids.

The rearrangement uses TRBV5-4 and TRBJ2-3; D possibly corresponds to TRBD2 (6 bases). The CDR3 consists of 17 residues. In germline, CDR1 is SGHNT, CDR2 YYREEE (reference sequence). The V and J ends lost 4 bases and 6 bases respectively, with 24 bases between them. The DNA of the CDR3 is TGTGCCAGCAGCCAGGAGGTAGGGCGGGGCCGCTTGGATACGCAGTATTTT. Protein: CASSQEVGRGRLDTQYF.

The chain has TRBV6-4 and TRBJ2-2; 8 bases are a match to TRBD2. V was pared by 4 bases and J by 5 bases, with 6 bases of the junction left unmatched. Germline CDR1 reads MRHNA; CDR2 reads SNTAGT. The CDR3 runs to 15 residues. The CDR3 coding sequence is TGTGCCAGCAGTGCCGCGGGGGGAGCTACCGGGGAGCTGTTTTTT. Translating it yields CASSAAGGATGELFF.

The chain recombines TRBV30 with TRBJ2-7; D uncertain. The CDR3 has 12 amino acids. The V gene's germline CDR1 is GTSNPN and CDR2 SVGIG (reference sequence). Trimming took 0 bases from V and 3 from J, leaving 6 bases between them. CDR3 sequence: CAWSVRSYEQYF. CDR3 DNA: TGTGCCTGGAGTGTACGCAGCTACGAGCAGTACTTC.

The rearrangement joins TRBV7-9 to TRBJ1-4; possible D gene TRBD1, 5 bases. In germline, CDR1 is SEHNR, CDR2 FQNEAQ (reference sequence). V was pared by 5 bases and J by 0 bases, with 13 bases between. CDR3 length: 16 residues. The CDR3 DNA follows: TGTGCCAGCAGCAAAGCGTCGGGGGCAACTAATGAAAAACTGTTTTTT. Residues: CASSKASGATNEKLFF. Full variable domain (missing parts from reference TRBV7-9 and TRBJ1-4): DTGVSQNPRHKITKRGQNVTFRCDPISEHNRLYWYRQTLGQGPEFLTYFQNEAQLEKSRLLSDRFSAERPKGSFSTLEIQRTEQGDSAMYLCASSKASGATNEKLFFGSGTQLSVL.

V and J are TRBV7-8 and TRBJ1-5; D is possibly TRBD1 (5 bases). V lost 4 bases to trimming and J lost 2 bases, with 6 bases between them. The CDR3 totals 13 residues. Germline V gene data show CDR1 as SGHVS and CDR2 as FQNEAQ. The CDR3: CASSSGGNQPQHF. As DNA, the CDR3 is TGTGCCAGCAGCTCGGGGGGCAATCAGCCCCAGCATTTT.